Below are 25 T cell receptor beta chains sequenced from a single sample in a study of T cell responses to AZD1222 COVID-19 vaccine listed by TCRdb under 2021. Library method: the immunoSEQ multiplex PCR assay. TCRdb's version of the immuneACCESS table is confined to in-frame rearrangements and falls short of the full clone set. An unresolved V gene accounts for under half of the shortfall where checked; the remainder is of unknown origin. In all, the sample holds about 81,000 clones, and 80% to 90% of those were seen once. The ten top clones hold around 3.5% of the sample. In light of the paper, this sample's time point label describes: about 28 days (+/-7) after the second vaccine dose. The sequences come from peripheral blood, collected 28 days after the second AZD1222 dose. The receptors were gathered from an adult who received the AZD1222 COVID-19 vaccine.

This clone was detected once. The chain recombines TRBV11-2 with TRBJ1-1; the D is unclear. The CDR3 totals 14 residues. The V gene lost 3 bases and the J gene lost 3 bases, with 11 bases spanning the gap. Germline CDR1 reads SGHAT; CDR2 reads FQNNGV. CDR3 DNA: TGTGCCAGCAGCTTCAGCCCGGGCTACACTGAAGCTTTCTTT. It encodes CASSFSPGYTEAFF.

This chain connects TRBV27 to TRBJ2-7; 8 bases are shared with TRBD1. Trimming at V came to 4 bases and at J to 6 bases, leaving 8 bases not matched to a gene. This CDR3 has 14 amino acids. Germline lookup yields CDR1 MNHEY and CDR2 SMNVEV (reference sequence). The CDR3, as DNA: TGTGCCAGCAGTTGGACAGGGATGTACTCCGAGCAGTACTTC. The encoded protein is CASSWTGMYSEQYF.

The chain carries TRBV28 and TRBJ1-3, with a possible D match to TRBD1 (6 bases). This CDR3 spans 16 amino acids. The V and J ends lost 8 bases and 0 bases respectively, with 17 bases between them. Germline V CDR1 and CDR2: MDHEN, SYDVKM. The CDR3 coding sequence is TGTGCCAGCTTTGCCAGGACAGCAAGCTCTGGAAACACCATATATTTT. This sequence encodes CASFARTASSGNTIYF.

CDR3 protein: CASSLVFLLSTNTGELFF. The CDR3 nucleotides read TGTGCCAGCAGCTTAGTTTTTTTATTGTCTACTAACACCGGGGAGCTGTTTTTT. This chain joins TRBV7-9 and TRBJ2-2; no clear D. Trimming pared 1 base from V and 2 bases from J, leaving 17 bases between. Germline CDR1 and CDR2: SEHNR and FQNEAQ (reference sequence). The CDR3 is made up of 18 amino acids.

The chain is built from TRBV9 and TRBJ1-6, with 9 bases matching TRBD1. This CDR3 has 15 residues. The germline CDR1 and CDR2 sequences are SGDLS and YYNGEE. V shed 6 bases, J shed 7 bases, and the junction held 8 bases outside the gene matches. CDR3 amino acids: CASTVGDRENSPLHF. The CDR3 bases are TGTGCCAGCACCGTCGGGGACAGGGAAAATTCACCCCTCCACTTT. Full variable domain (remainder filled in from reference TRBV9 and TRBJ1-6): DSGVTQTPKHLITATGQRVTLRCSPRSGDLSVYWYQQSLDQGLQFLIQYYNGEERAKGNILERFSAQQFPDLHSELNLSSLELGDSALYFCASTVGDRENSPLHFGNGTRLTVT.

This chain uses TRBV9 with TRBJ1-6; a possible D gene is TRBD1 (6 bases). There are 17 residues in the CDR3. Germline CDR1 is SGDLS and CDR2 is YYNGEE. V lost 4 bases and J 0 bases, leaving 14 bases between the germline ends. This CDR3 reads CASSTGSLSSYNSPLHF. The CDR3 DNA is TGTGCCAGCAGCACAGGGAGCCTGAGCTCCTATAATTCACCCCTCCACTTT.

This sequence joins TRBV5-6 and TRBJ1-2, with 8 positions matching TRBD1. V lost 4 bases to trimming and J lost 2 bases; unmatched junction nucleotides: 10. Germline lookup yields CDR1 SGHDT and CDR2 YYEEEE. The CDR3 contains 16 residues. CDR3 DNA sequence: TGTGCCAGCAGCCCCGACAGGGGAAATCACAACTATGGCTACACCTTC. Encoded protein: CASSPDRGNHNYGYTF.

This clone has a single count. The chain links TRBV30 to TRBJ2-3, with D hard to call. CDR1 and CDR2 from the germline V gene are GTSNPN and SVGIG (reference sequence). V shed 0 bases and J shed 5 bases, with 3 bases lying between them. This CDR3 is built from 11 residues. The CDR3 here is CAWSVIDTQYF. The CDR3 DNA is TGTGCCTGGAGTGTGATAGATACGCAGTATTTT. The variable domain in full, with the rest retrieved from reference TRBV30 and TRBJ2-3, is SQTIHQWPATLVQPVGSPLSLECTVEGTSNPNLYWYRQAAGRGLQLLFYSVGIGQISSEVPQNLSASRPQDRQFILSSKKLLLSDSGFYLCAWSVIDTQYFGPGTRLTVL.

The V and J genes are TRBV3-1 (or the pseudogene TRBV3-2) and TRBJ1-1; 9 nucleotides align to TRBD1. Germline V CDR1 and CDR2: LGHDT, YNNKEL (reference sequence). Trimming took 4 bases from V and 3 from J; bases not matched to a gene: 3. The CDR3 is 14 amino acids. The CDR3 DNA reads as TGTGCCAGCAGCCGGGACAGGGAGGACACTGAAGCTTTCTTT. It is translated as CASSRDREDTEAFF.

V is TRBV10-2 and J is TRBJ1-1; D gene uncertain. V was cut by 6 bases and J by 1 base, with 3 bases left in between. CDR3 length: 11 residues. The germline V gene has CDR1 WSHSY and CDR2 SAAADI. DNA for the CDR3: TGCGCCAGCAGAGAGAACACTGAAGCTTTCTTT. This codes for CASRENTEAFF.

The chain recombines TRBV13 with TRBJ2-2, with 9 bases fitting TRBD1. The V gene end was trimmed by 7 bases and the J gene end by 1 base; junction bases not matched to a gene: 7. CDR3 length: 16 amino acids. Germline CDR1 PRHDT, CDR2 FYEKMQ (reference sequence). The CDR3 loop is CASNIGGQGNTGELFF. CDR3 bases: TGTGCCAGCAACATTGGGGGACAGGGGAACACCGGGGAGCTGTTTTTT.

The genes are TRBV30 and TRBJ1-4, with 9 bases matching TRBD1. Germline V gene lookup returns CDR1 GTSNPN and CDR2 SVGIG (reference sequence). The CDR3 runs 14 residues. Trimming at V came to 7 bases and at J to 8 bases, leaving 11 bases not matched to a gene. For the CDR3, the DNA is TGTGCCTTTAAACCGACAGGGGGTAAAGAAAAACTGTTTTTT. Its protein product is CAFKPTGGKEKLFF.

The genes are TRBV24-1 and TRBJ1-5; 7 bases align to TRBD1. V lost 4 bases, J lost 0 bases, and 11 bases stayed unmatched. The CDR3 is made up of 18 amino acids. The germline V gene encodes CDR1 KGHDR and CDR2 SFDVKD. CDR3 in amino acids: CATSDPIGTEDSNQPQHF. The CDR3 DNA follows: TGTGCCACCAGTGACCCTATAGGGACAGAAGATAGCAATCAGCCCCAGCATTTT.

The gene calls are TRBV7-2 and TRBJ2-2, with D perhaps TRBD2 (6 bases). Looked up from germline, CDR1 is SGHTA and CDR2 is FQGNSA. Trimming pared 5 bases from V and 0 bases from J, leaving 10 bases between. The CDR3 has 15 residues. The CDR3 sequence: CASSRDSANTGELFF. The CDR3 DNA follows: TGTGCCAGCAGCCGGGACTCGGCGAACACCGGGGAGCTGTTTTTT.

V and J are TRBV7-9 and TRBJ2-5; D call uncertain. The germline V gene encodes CDR1 SEHNR and CDR2 FQNEAQ (reference sequence). The CDR3 totals 13 residues. With 8 bases removed from V and 3 bases from J, the gap between germline ends came to 13 bases. CDR3 nucleotide sequence: TGTGCCAGCCGGATGGACGGTGAAGAGACCCAGTACTTC. Its translation: CASRMDGEETQYF.

The V call is TRBV6-5, the J call TRBJ1-4; D is unclear. This CDR3 region has 13 residues. V shed 8 bases and J shed 8 bases, with 15 bases lying between them. CDR1 and CDR2 from the germline V gene are MNHEY and SVGAGI. CDR3 nucleotide sequence: TGTGCCAGCCGAGGACCCAAGGACGAAAAACTGTTTTTT. Protein product: CASRGPKDEKLFF.

The chain employs TRBV6-6 and TRBJ2-3; maybe TRBD1 (6 bases). This CDR3 is 14 amino acids long. Germline V gene sequence: CDR1 MNHNY, CDR2 SVGAGI (reference sequence). The ends were cut back, 2 bases at V and 10 bases at J, with 16 bases in the middle. CDR3 coding DNA: TGTGCCAGCAGTTACAACGCGGACAGTCTTGCGCAGTATTTT. It is translated as CASSYNADSLAQYF.

The J gene is TRBJ2-5, the V gene TRBV5-1, with D uncertain. Trimming cost V 0 bases and J 1 base, with 7 bases left between them. Germline lookup yields CDR1 SGHRS and CDR2 YFSETQ. The length of the CDR3 is 14 residues. CDR3 residues: CASSLVGTQETQYF. DNA of the CDR3: TGCGCCAGCAGCTTGGTTGGTACCCAAGAGACCCAGTACTTC.

This rearrangement joins TRBV5-1 to TRBJ1-5; 7 bases are a match to TRBD1. The CDR3 has 16 residues. Germline V gene lookup returns CDR1 SGHRS and CDR2 YFSETQ. The ends lost 3 bases at V and 6 bases at J; junction bases unmatched: 12. As DNA, the CDR3 is TGCGCCAGCAGCTACGGCGGGACAGAGGGAGGTCAGCCCCAGCATTTT. It is translated as CASSYGGTEGGQPQHF.

The chain carries TRBV5-6 and TRBJ1-2; TRBD1 aligns across 8 bases. The CDR3 sequence is 16 residues long. CDR1 and CDR2 (germline): SGHDT, YYEEEE. V dropped 4 bases and J dropped 1; count of bases not matched to a gene: 9. CDR3 sequence: CASSPLGTGLNYGYTF. The DNA for the CDR3 is TGTGCCAGCAGCCCGTTGGGGACAGGACTTAACTATGGCTACACCTTC.

This chain connects TRBV27 to TRBJ2-7; 8 bases map to TRBD1. Germline V gives CDR1 MNHEY, CDR2 SMNVEV (reference sequence). V was pared by 4 bases and J by 3 bases, with 17 bases of the junction left unmatched. The CDR3 covers 18 residues. In DNA, the CDR3 is TGTGCCAGCAGTTCCACTCATCAGGGGGCTATTGGTTTCTACGAGCAGTACTTC. This sequence encodes CASSSTHQGAIGFYEQYF.

V and J are TRBV12-3 or TRBV12-4 and TRBJ2-7; TRBD2 agrees at 7 bases. The CDR3 loop spans 13 amino acids. V gave up 4 bases and J gave up 1 base; unmatched junction bases: 1. The CDR3 reads CASSWGGSYEQYF. DNA for the CDR3: TGTGCCAGCAGTTGGGGGGGGTCCTACGAGCAGTACTTC.

V is TRBV7-9 and J is TRBJ2-1; TRBD2 might be the D (5 bases). Between the trimmed V and J ends, which lost 4 bases and 9 bases, there was a span of 7 bases. The germline V gene encodes CDR1 SEHNR and CDR2 FQNEAQ (reference sequence). The CDR3 is 11 residues long. The CDR3 loop is CASSWAGEQFF. CDR3 nucleotides: TGTGCCAGCAGCTGGGCGGGTGAGCAGTTCTTC.

This clone was observed a single time. The V call is TRBV7-8, the J call TRBJ2-2; the match to TRBD2 covers 9 bases. V was clipped by 3 bases and J by 3 bases; unmatched bases: 5. This CDR3 is 16 amino acids long. Looked up from germline, CDR1 is SGHVS and CDR2 is FQNEAQ. The CDR3 nucleotides are TGTGCCAGCAGCTTCGGCGGGAGGGCCGACACCGGGGAGCTGTTTTTT. Translating it yields CASSFGGRADTGELFF.

The V call is TRBV6-5, the J call TRBJ1-1; the D gene is possibly TRBD1 (5 bases). V shed 6 bases and J shed 2 bases, with 10 bases lying between them. Germline assignment: CDR1 MNHEY and CDR2 SVGAGI. The CDR3 covers 13 residues. The CDR3 protein is CASSWGRNTEAFF. The CDR3 coding sequence is TGTGCCAGCAGCTGGGGCCGCAACACTGAAGCTTTCTTT.